This T cell receptor (beta chain) was profiled in a study of neurological immune-mediated disorders. TCRdb called the 5' RACE reads again in MiXCR, with one record for every CDR3 protein. The data show 25,000 to 35,000 distinct CDR3 sequences, roughly a sixth seen once. CDR3 size: 15 residues. Germline V gives CDR1 LGHDT, CDR2 YNNKEL (reference sequence). V lost 4 bases, J lost 0 bases, and 0 bases stayed unmatched. Time point defined: technical triplicate 3. Sorted libraries came from 1 million CD4+ or CD8+ T cells. This clonotype was seen repeatedly, ten times or more. The chain recombines TRBV3-1 with TRBJ2-2; 9 bases are a match to TRBD2. Material for sequencing was CD4+ T cells from blood. The TCR sequence derives from a female donor with HTLV-1-associated myelopathy (HAM/TSP). In DNA, the CDR3 is TGTGCCAGCAGCCTAGCGGGGGCGAACACCGGGGAGCTGTTTTTT. The encoded protein is CASSLAGANTGELFF. The variable domain in full, with the rest retrieved from reference TRBV3-1 and TRBJ2-2, is DTAVSQTPKYLVTQMGNDKSIKCEQNLGHDTMYWYKQDSKKFLKIMFSYNNKELIINETVPNRFSPKSPDKAHLNLHINSLELGDSAVYFCASSLAGANTGELFFGEGSRLTVL.